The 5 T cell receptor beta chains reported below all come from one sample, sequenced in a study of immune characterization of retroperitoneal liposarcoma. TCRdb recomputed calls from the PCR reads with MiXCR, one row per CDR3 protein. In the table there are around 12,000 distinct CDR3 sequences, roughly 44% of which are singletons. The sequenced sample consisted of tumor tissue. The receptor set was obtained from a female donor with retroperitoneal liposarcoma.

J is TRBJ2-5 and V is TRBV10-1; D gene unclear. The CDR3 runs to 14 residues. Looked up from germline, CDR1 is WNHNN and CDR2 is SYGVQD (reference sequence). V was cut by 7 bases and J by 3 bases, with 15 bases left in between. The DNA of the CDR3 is TGCGCCAGCATATCGTCGAGCACAAAAGAGACCCAGTACTTC. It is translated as CASISSSTKETQYF.

CDR3 sequence (DNA): TGTGCCAGCAGTCCTAGGGGCTTCTACAATGAGCAGTTCTTC. Translation: CASSPRGFYNEQFF. The chain carries TRBV27 and TRBJ2-1; maybe TRBD1 (5 bases). The germline V and J ends were trimmed by 5 bases and 3 bases, with 11 bases remaining between them. The germline V gene has CDR1 MNHEY and CDR2 SMNVEV (reference sequence). This CDR3 contains 14 residues.

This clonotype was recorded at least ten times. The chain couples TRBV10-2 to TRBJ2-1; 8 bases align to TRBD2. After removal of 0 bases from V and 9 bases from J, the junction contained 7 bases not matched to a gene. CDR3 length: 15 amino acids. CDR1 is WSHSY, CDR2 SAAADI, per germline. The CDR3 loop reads CASSESGLAGLEQFF. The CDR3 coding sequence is TGCGCCAGCAGTGAGTCTGGATTAGCGGGACTTGAGCAGTTCTTC.

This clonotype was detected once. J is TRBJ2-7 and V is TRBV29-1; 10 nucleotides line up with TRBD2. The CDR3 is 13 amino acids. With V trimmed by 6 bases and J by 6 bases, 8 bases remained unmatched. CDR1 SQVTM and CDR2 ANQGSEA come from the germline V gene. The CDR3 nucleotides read TGCAGCGTCGGGACTAGCGATGCCTCCGAGCAGTACTTC. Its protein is CSVGTSDASEQYF.

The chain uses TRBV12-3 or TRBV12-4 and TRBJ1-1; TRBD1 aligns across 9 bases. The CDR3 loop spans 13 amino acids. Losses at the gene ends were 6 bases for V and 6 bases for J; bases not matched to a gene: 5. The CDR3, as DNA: TGTGCCAGCAGCAAACAGGGGGCGTCTGAAGCTTTCTTT. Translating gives CASSKQGASEAFF.